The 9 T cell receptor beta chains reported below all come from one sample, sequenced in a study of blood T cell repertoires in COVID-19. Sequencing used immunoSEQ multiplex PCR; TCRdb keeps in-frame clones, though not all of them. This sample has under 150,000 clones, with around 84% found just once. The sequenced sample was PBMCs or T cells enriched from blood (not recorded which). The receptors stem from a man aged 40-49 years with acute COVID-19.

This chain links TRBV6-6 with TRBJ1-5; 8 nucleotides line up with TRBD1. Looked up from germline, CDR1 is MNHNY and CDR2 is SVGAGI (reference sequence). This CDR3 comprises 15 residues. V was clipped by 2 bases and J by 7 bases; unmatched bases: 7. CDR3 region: CASSYLGQGRQPQHF. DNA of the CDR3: TGTGCCAGCAGTTACCTTGGACAGGGAAGGCAGCCCCAGCATTTT.

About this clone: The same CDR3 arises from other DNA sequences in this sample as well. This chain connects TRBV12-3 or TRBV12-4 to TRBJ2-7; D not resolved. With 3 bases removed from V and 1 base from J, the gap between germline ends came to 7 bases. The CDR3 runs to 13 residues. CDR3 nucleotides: TGTGCCAGCAGTTTTGGGCTTTCCTACGAGCAGTACTTC. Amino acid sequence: CASSFGLSYEQYF.

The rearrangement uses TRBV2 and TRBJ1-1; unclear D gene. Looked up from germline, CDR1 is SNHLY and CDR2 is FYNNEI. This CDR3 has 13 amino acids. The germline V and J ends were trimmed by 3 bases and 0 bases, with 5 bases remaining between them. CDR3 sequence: CASSERLNTEAFF. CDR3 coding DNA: TGTGCCAGCAGTGAGAGGTTGAACACTGAAGCTTTCTTT.

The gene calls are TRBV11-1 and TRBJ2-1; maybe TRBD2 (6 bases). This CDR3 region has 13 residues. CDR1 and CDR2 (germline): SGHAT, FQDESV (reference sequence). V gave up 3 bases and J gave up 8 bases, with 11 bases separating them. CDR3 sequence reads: CASSFGGAHEQFF. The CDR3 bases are TGTGCCAGCAGCTTCGGAGGGGCCCATGAGCAGTTCTTC. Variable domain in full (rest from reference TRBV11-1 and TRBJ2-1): EAEVAQSPRYKITEKSQAVAFWCDPISGHATLYWYRQILGQGPELLVQFQDESVVDDSQLPKDRFSAERLKGVDSTLKIQPAELGDSAMYLCASSFGGAHEQFFGPGTRLTVL.

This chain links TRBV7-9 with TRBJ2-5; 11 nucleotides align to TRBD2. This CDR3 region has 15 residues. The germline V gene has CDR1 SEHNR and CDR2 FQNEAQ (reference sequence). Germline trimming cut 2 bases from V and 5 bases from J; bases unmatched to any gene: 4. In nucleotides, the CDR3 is TGTGCCAGCAGCTTACTAGCGGGAGGATTGGAGACCCAGTACTTC. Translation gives CASSLLAGGLETQYF.

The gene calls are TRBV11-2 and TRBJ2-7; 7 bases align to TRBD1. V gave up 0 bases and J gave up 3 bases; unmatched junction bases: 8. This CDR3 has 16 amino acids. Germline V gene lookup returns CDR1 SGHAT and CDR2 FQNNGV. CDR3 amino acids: CASSLDHRGAFYEQYF. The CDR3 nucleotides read TGTGCCAGCAGCTTAGATCACAGGGGTGCCTTCTACGAGCAGTACTTC.

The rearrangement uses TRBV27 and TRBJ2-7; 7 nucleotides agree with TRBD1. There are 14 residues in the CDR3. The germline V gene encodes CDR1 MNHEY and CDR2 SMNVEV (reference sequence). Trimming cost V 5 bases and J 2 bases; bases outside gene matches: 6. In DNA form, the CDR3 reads TGTGCCAGCAGTCCCCCGGACAGGCCCTACGAGCAGTACTTC. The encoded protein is CASSPPDRPYEQYF.

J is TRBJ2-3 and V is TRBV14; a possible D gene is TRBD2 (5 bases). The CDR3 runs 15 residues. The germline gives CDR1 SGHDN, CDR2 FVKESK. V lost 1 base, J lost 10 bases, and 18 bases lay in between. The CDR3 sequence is CASSQGSSRTGAQYF. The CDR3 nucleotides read TGTGCCAGCAGCCAAGGTTCTAGCCGGACGGGCGCGCAGTATTTT.

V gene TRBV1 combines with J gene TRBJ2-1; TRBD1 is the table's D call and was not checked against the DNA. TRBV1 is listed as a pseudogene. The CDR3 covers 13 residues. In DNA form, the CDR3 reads TGCACCAGGCCCGACAGGGAGGACAATGAGCAGTTCTTC. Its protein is CTRPDREDNEQFF.